This T cell receptor (beta chain) is from a study of T cells in tumors after PD-1 blockade. Overall study: Patients had no prior checkpoint blockade, systemic immunosuppressants, or anti-cancer therapy within 4 weeks. A subset received ongoing vismodegib 150 mg daily alongside anti-PD-1 therapy. General observations from the study: Blood contained roughly two fifths of the tumor's TCR clonotypes.

Turning to this clone: Its antigen is still unknown.

From germline, CDR1 is LGHNA and CDR2 YSLEER. CDR3 length equals 16 residues. V was clipped by 0 bases and J by 5 bases, with 16 bases between them. Data came from immunoSEQ multiplex PCR; TCRdb stores just in-frame clones and leaves some out. The table includes tens of thousands of clones, approximately 70% detected once. This receptor was taken from a human donor with basal cell carcinoma. The rearrangement uses TRBV4-3 and TRBJ1-2; the D gene is possibly TRBD1 (6 bases). This material consisted of PBMCs, taken after anti-PD-1 treatment. The CDR3, as DNA: TGCGCCAGCAGCCAAGAGGTCAAAGGGGGGCCGTATGGCTACACCTTC. As protein: CASSQEVKGGPYGYTF.